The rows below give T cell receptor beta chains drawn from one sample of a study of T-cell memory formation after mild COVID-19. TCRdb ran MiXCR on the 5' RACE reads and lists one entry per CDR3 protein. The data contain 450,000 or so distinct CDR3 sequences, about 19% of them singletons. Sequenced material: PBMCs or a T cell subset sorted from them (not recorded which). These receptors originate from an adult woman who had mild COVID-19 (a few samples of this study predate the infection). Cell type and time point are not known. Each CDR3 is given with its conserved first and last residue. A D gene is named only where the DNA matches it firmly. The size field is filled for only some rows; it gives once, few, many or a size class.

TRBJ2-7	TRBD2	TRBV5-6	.	CASSFTSDSYEQYF	TGTGCCAGCAGCTTTACTAGCGATTCCTACGAGCAGTACTTC
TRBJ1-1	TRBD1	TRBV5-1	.	CASSFSPPTRGTGGAGTEAFF	TGCGCCAGCAGCTTCTCCCCCCCTACACGAGGGACAGGGGGCGCGGGCACTGAAGCTTTCTTT
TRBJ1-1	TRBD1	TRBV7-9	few	CASSLVARTGAGLNTEAFF	TGTGCCAGCAGCTTAGTCGCTAGGACAGGGGCCGGGTTGAACACTGAAGCTTTCTTT
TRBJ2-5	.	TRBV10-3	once	CAINRDTLQETQYF	TGTGCCATCAACCGCGACACCCTCCAAGAGACCCAGTACTTC
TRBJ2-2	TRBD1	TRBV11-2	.	CASSLKSGTGVYTGELFF	TGTGCCAGCAGCTTAAAATCCGGGACAGGGGTTTATACCGGGGAGCTGTTTTTT
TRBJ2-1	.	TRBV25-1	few	CASRDGSSYNEQFF	TGTGCCAGCAGGGACGGGAGCTCCTACAATGAGCAGTTCTTC
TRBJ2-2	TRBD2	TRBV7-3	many	CASSQGGLAGVRTGELFF	TGTGCCAGCAGCCAAGGGGGACTAGCGGGAGTACGGACCGGGGAGCTGTTTTTT
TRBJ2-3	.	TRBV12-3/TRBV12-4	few	CASGGKQDFSDTQYF	TGTGCCAGCGGCGGAAAACAGGATTTTTCAGATACGCAGTATTTT
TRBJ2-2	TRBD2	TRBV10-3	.	CATGTSGDQSGELFF	TGTGCCACGGGGACTAGCGGGGATCAGAGCGGGGAGCTGTTTTTT
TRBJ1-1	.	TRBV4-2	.	CASSQDTLVGTEAFF	TGTGCCAGCAGCCAAGATACCCTAGTGGGGACTGAAGCTTTCTTT
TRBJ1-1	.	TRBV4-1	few	CASSQRAGQRVEAFF	TGCGCCAGCAGCCAAAGAGCGGGCCAGAGAGTTGAAGCTTTCTTT
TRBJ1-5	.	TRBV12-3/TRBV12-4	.	CASSLTGMGQPQHF	TGTGCCAGCAGTTTAACGGGTATGGGTCAGCCCCAGCATTTT
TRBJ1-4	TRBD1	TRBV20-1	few	CSAQWEQGKLFF	TGCAGTGCCCAGTGGGAACAGGGGAAACTGTTTTTT
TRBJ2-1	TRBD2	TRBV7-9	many	CASSTSGRSYNEQFF	TGTGCCAGCAGCACTAGCGGGAGGTCCTACAATGAGCAGTTCTTC
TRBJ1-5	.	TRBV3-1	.	CASSQDGFEQPQHF	TGTGCCAGCAGCCAAGATGGGTTTGAACAGCCCCAGCATTTT
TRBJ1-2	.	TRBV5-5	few	CASSQGRLANYGYTF	TGTGCCAGCAGCCAAGGGAGGTTAGCTAACTATGGCTACACCTTC
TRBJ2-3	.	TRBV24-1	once	CATRETGSTDTQYF	TGTGCCACCAGGGAGACGGGGAGCACAGATACGCAGTATTTT
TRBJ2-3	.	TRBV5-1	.	CASSWSTSTDTQYF	TGCGCCAGCAGCTGGTCGACTAGCACAGATACGCAGTATTTT
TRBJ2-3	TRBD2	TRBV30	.	CAWCVRGADTQYF	TGTGCCTGGTGTGTTCGGGGGGCAGATACGCAGTATTTT
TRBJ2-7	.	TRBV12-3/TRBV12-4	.	CASSPWSGATVYEQYF	TGTGCCAGCAGTCCCTGGTCAGGGGCCACGGTCTACGAGCAGTACTTC
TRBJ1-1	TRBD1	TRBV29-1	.	CSVRTGDQAFF	TGCAGCGTAAGGACAGGGGACCAAGCTTTCTTT
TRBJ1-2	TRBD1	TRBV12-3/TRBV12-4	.	CASSSFPGQGSYGYTF	TGTGCCAGCAGTTCGTTCCCGGGACAGGGAAGCTATGGCTACACCTTC
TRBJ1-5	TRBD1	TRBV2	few	CASGGGGRQPQHF	TGTGCCAGCGGAGGGGGCGGACGTCAGCCCCAGCATTTT
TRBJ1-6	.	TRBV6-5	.	CASSYRGSYNSPLHF	TGTGCCAGCAGTTACAGGGGCTCCTATAATTCACCCCTCCACTTT
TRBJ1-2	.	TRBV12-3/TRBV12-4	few	CASSFSQRVSDGYTF	TGTGCCAGCAGTTTCTCGCAGAGGGTGTCGGATGGCTACACCTTC
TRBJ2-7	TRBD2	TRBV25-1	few	CASSEATGTSGSYEQYF	TGTGCCAGCAGTGAAGCAACCGGGACTAGCGGGAGCTACGAGCAGTACTTC
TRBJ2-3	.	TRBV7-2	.	CASSPGGLRRDTQYF	TGTGCCAGCAGCCCGGGGGGCCTGAGACGAGATACGCAGTATTTT
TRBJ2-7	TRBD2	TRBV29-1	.	CSVEDDSGRPYEQYF	TGCAGCGTTGAAGATGACAGCGGGAGACCCTACGAGCAGTACTTC
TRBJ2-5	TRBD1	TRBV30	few	CAWRRIGTGTQETQYF	TGTGCCTGGAGGCGAATCGGGACAGGCACCCAAGAGACCCAGTACTTC
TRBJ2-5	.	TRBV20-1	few	CSAPPGQETQYF	TGCAGTGCCCCCCCCGGCCAAGAGACCCAGTACTTC
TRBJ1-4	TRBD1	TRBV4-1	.	CASSQDGTGINEKLFF	TGCGCCAGCAGCCAAGATGGGACAGGGATTAATGAAAAACTGTTTTTT
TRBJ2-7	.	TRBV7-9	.	CASGKGSYEQYF	TGTGCCAGCGGCAAGGGATCTTACGAGCAGTACTTC
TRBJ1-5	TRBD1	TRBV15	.	CATSRRQGLESLNQPQHF	TGTGCCACCAGCAGGCGACAGGGATTAGAAAGTTTGAACCAGCCCCAGCATTTT
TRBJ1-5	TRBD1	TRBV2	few	CASRDRGGNQPQHF	TGTGCCAGCAGGGACAGGGGTGGCAATCAGCCCCAGCATTTT
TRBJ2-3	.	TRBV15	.	CATSREGRGWSTDTQYF	TGTGCCACCAGCAGAGAGGGAAGGGGCTGGAGCACAGATACGCAGTATTTT
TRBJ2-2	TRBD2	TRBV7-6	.	CASSLRTSGNTGELFF	TGTGCCAGCAGCCTCCGGACTAGCGGGAACACCGGGGAGCTGTTTTTT
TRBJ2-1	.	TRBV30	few	CAWSHSVKAYNEQFF	TGTGCCTGGAGTCACAGCGTGAAGGCCTACAATGAGCAGTTCTTC
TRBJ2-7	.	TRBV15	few	CATSREGNSYEQYF	TGTGCCACCAGCAGAGAGGGCAACTCCTACGAGCAGTACTTC
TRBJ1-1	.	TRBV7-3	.	CASSLRPAVNTEAFF	TGTGCCAGCAGCTTGCGCCCGGCAGTGAACACTGAAGCTTTCTTT
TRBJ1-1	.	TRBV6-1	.	CASSDLTGRKNTEAFF	TGTGCCAGCAGCGACTTGACCGGTCGTAAGAACACTGAAGCTTTCTTT
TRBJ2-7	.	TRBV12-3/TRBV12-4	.	CASSEVKYEQYF	TGTGCCAGCAGTGAAGTAAAGTACGAGCAGTACTTC
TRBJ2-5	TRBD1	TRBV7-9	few	CASSPTGLETQYF	TGTGCCAGCAGCCCGACAGGGCTGGAGACCCAGTACTTC
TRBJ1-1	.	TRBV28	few	CASSFAVDTEAFF	TGTGCCAGCAGTTTCGCGGTGGACACTGAAGCTTTCTTT
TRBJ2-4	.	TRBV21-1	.	CSSSKPGQQWAKNIQYF	TGTTCCAGCAGCAAACCGGGTCAGCAGTGGGCCAAAAACATTCAGTACTTC
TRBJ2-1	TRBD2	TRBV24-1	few	CATSSLGLAGTYEQFF	TGTGCCACCAGTTCCCTGGGACTAGCGGGAACCTATGAGCAGTTCTTC
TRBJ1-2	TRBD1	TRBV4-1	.	CASRRQGGGSNYGYTF	TGCGCCAGCAGACGACAGGGAGGGGGCTCTAACTATGGCTACACCTTC
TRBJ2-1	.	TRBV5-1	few	CASSSELAVYNEQFF	TGCGCCAGCAGCTCGGAATTAGCGGTTTACAATGAGCAGTTCTTC
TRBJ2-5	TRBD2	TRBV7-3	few	CASSLGRESTQYF	TGTGCCAGCAGCTTAGGGCGGGAGTCTACCCAGTACTTC
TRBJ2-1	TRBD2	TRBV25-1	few	CASSAPPSGSYNEQFF	TGTGCCAGCAGTGCTCCTCCTAGCGGGAGTTACAATGAGCAGTTCTTC
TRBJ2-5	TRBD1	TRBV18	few	CASSGQGEETQYF	TGTGCCAGCTCGGGACAGGGAGAGGAGACCCAGTACTTC